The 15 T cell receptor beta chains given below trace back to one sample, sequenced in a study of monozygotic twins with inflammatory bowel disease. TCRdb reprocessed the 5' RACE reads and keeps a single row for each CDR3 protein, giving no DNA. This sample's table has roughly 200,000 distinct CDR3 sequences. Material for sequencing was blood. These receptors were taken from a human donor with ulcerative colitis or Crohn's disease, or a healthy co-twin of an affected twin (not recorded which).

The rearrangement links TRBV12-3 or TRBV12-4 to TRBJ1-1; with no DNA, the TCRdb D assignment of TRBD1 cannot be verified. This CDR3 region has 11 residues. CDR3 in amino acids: CASGSRVRAFF.

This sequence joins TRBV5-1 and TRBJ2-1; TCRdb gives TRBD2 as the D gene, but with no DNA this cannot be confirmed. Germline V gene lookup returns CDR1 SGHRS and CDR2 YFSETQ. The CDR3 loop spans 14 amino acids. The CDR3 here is CASYIAGNYNEQFF.

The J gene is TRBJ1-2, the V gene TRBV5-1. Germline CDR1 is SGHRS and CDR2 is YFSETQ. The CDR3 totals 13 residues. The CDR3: CASSFGENYGYTF.

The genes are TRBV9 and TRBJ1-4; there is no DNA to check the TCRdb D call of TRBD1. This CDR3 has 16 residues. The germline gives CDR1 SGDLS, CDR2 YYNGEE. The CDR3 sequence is CASSGGPGQGAEKLFF.

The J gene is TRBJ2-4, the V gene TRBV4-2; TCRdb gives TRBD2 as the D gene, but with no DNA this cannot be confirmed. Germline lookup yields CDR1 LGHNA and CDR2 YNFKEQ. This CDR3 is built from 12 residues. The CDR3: CASSHAAGEKYF.

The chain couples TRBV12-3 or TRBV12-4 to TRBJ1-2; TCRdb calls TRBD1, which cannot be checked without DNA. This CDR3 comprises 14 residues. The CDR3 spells CASSSGGQGRGYTF.

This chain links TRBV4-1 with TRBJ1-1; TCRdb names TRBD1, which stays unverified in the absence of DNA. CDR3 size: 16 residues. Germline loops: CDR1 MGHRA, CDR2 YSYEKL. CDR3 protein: CASSPRTGGMNTEAFF.

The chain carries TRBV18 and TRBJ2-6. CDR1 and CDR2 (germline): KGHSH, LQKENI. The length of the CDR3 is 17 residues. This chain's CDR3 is CASSPKADVSGANVLTF.

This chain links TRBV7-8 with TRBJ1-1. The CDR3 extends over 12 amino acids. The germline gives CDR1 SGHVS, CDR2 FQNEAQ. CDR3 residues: CASSLVRGEAFF.

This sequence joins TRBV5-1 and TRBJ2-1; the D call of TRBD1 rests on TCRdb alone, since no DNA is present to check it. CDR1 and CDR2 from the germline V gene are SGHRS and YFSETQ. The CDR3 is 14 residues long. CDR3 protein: CASSFLDREYEQFF.

CDR3: CSARDEDHSWAYEQYF. The gene calls are TRBV20-1 and TRBJ2-7. Per germline, CDR1 DFQATT and CDR2 SNEGSKA (reference sequence). This CDR3 spans 16 amino acids.

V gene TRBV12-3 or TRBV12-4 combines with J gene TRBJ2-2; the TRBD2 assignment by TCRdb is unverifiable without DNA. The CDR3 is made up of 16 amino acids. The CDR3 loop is CASSSEGIPNAGELFF.

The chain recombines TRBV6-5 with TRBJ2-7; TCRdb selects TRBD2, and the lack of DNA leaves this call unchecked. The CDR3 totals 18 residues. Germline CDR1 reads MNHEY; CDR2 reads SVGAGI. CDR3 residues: CASSYFSTGLAVNYEQYF.

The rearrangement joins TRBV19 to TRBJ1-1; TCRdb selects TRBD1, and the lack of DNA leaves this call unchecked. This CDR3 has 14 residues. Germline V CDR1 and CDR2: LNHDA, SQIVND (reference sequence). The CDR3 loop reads CASSIRVLGTEAFF.

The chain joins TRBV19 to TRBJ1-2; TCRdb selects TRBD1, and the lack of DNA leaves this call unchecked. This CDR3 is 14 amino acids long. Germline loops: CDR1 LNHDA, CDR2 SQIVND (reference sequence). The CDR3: CASTPPGQGYGYTF.